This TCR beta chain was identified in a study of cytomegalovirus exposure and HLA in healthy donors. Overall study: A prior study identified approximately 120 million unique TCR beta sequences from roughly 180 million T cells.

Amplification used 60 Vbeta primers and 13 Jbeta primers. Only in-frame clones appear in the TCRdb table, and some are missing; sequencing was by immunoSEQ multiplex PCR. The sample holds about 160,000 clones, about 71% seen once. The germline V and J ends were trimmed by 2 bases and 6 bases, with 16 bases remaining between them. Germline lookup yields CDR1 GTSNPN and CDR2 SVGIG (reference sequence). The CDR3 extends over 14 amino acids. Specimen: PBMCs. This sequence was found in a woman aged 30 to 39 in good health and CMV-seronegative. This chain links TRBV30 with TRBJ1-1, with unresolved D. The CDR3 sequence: CAWSRGGFEAEAFF. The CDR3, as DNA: TGTGCCTGGAGTAGAGGAGGATTTGAGGCTGAAGCTTTCTTT.